The next 4 T cell receptor beta chains were all read from a single sample in a study of T cells in Graves' hyperthyroidism and ophthalmopathy. Amplified regions were TCR beta CDR3 sequences from RNA transcripts. The primer set for the first-round RT-PCR of the TCR CDR3 was HTBI. Via MiXCR, TCRdb re-called the multiplex PCR reads, giving one row per CDR3 protein. This sample has approximately 300,000 distinct CDR3 sequences, with over 15% found just once. The sample consisted of blood. All receptors derive from a woman aged 55-69 years with Graves' ophthalmopathy.

This chain joins TRBV24-1 and TRBJ2-3; 8 positions match TRBD2. Germline CDR1 KGHDR, CDR2 SFDVKD. CDR3 length equals 16 residues. V trimming: 3 bases; J trimming: 2 bases; junction bases outside the gene matches: 6. CDR3 in amino acids: CATSDPLAELTDTQYF. CDR3 DNA sequence: TGTGCCACCAGTGATCCACTAGCGGAGCTCACAGATACGCAGTATTTT.

At least ten counts were recorded for this clonotype. The chain links TRBV7-2 to TRBJ1-3, with 7 positions matching TRBD1. The CDR3 has 14 amino acids. Germline V gene sequence: CDR1 SGHTA, CDR2 FQGNSA. Trimming removed 6 bases from V and 2 bases from J; junction bases left unmatched: 4. This CDR3 is CASRSDRAGNTIYF. In DNA, the CDR3 is TGTGCCAGCAGATCAGACAGGGCTGGAAACACCATATATTTT.

The rearrangement joins TRBV12-3 or TRBV12-4 to TRBJ1-4; D remains unclear. This CDR3 is 15 amino acids long. V was pared by 3 bases and J by 0 bases, with 8 bases between. CDR3 loop: CASSLRRSTNEKLFF. DNA of the CDR3: TGTGCCAGCAGTTTGAGGCGATCAACTAATGAAAAACTGTTTTTT.

At least ten counts were recorded for this clonotype. V usage is TRBV29-1 and J usage is TRBJ1-2; possible D gene TRBD1, 6 bases. CDR1 is SQVTM, CDR2 ANQGSEA, per germline. The CDR3 is made up of 13 amino acids. V shed 3 bases and J shed 8 bases, with 16 bases lying between them. The CDR3 nucleotides read TGCAGCGTTGAGGGACACCCTTCGGACGGCTACACCTTC. As protein: CSVEGHPSDGYTF.